Following are 2 T cell receptor beta chains from one sample sequenced in a study of T cells in Graves' hyperthyroidism and ophthalmopathy. Amplification of TCR beta CDR3 regions used RNA as the template. The study used the HTBI primer set for a first-round RT-PCR of the TCR CDR3. TCRdb recomputed calls from the multiplex PCR reads with MiXCR, one row per CDR3 protein. The data contain almost 600,000 distinct CDR3 sequences, just over 45% of them seen just once; the ten biggest clones take up roughly 8.2%. Sequencing was done on a sample of peripheral blood or thyroid tissue (not recorded which). The receptors stem from a woman younger than 30 with Graves' hyperthyroidism.

This clonotype was counted at least ten times. V and J are TRBV28 and TRBJ1-2; 10 bases map to TRBD1. Losses at the gene ends were 5 bases for V and 6 bases for J; bases not matched to a gene: 15. CDR1 and CDR2 from the germline V gene are MDHEN and SYDVKM. CDR3 length: 17 residues. The chain's CDR3 is CASSHRILTGGDHGYTF. DNA for the CDR3: TGTGCCAGCAGTCACCGGATTCTGACAGGGGGCGACCATGGCTACACCTTC.

This clonotype was seen a handful of times. The chain links TRBV27 to TRBJ1-5, with no clear D. Trimming cost V 4 bases and J 2 bases, with 12 bases left between them. This CDR3 spans 15 amino acids. Per the germline V gene, CDR1 is MNHEY and CDR2 is SMNVEV (reference sequence). Here the CDR3 DNA reads TGTGCCAGCAGTTCAAAAGGTGCAGGCAATCAGCCCCAGCATTTT. As protein: CASSSKGAGNQPQHF.